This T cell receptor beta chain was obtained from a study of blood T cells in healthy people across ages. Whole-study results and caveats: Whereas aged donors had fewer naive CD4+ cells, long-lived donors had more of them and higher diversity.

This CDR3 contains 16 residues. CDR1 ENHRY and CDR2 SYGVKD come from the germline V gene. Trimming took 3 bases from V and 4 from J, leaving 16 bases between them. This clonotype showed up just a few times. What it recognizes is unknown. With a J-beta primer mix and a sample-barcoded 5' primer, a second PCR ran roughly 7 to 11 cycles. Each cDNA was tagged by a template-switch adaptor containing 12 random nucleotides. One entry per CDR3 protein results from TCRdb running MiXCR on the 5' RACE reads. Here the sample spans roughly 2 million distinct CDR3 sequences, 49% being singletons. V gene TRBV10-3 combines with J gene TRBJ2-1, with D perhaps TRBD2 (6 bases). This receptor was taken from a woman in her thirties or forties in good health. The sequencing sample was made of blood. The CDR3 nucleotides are TGTGCCATCAGTGATGACGGGACTTACCAATACAATGAGCAGTTCTTC. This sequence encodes CAISDDGTYQYNEQFF.